One sample yielded the 6 T cell receptor beta chains listed below, sequenced in a study of glioma-infiltrating T cells. The iRepertoire nested amplicon-rescue multiplex PCR amplified TCR alpha and beta CDR3s from RNA. TCRdb re-analysed the multiplex PCR reads in MiXCR, keeping a single row per CDR3 protein. The sample includes under 150,000 distinct CDR3 sequences, around 25% seen only once; the top ten take about a quarter. Material: glioma tissue, nonneoplastic brain tissue, or PBMCs (not recorded which). The receptors shown here come from a human donor with low-grade glioma or glioblastoma, undergoing nonglioma brain surgery, or in good health (not recorded which).

CDR3 protein: CASRARESSYEQYV. CDR3 bases: TGTGCCAGCAGAGCCAGGGAGAGCTCCTACGAGCAGTACGTC. The chain employs TRBV27 and TRBJ2-7; D is tentatively TRBD1 or TRBD2 (5 bases each). Trimming cost V 6 bases and J 0 bases, with 12 bases left between them. There are 14 residues in the CDR3. Germline CDR1 reads MNHEY; CDR2 reads SMNVEV (reference sequence).

A few counts support this clonotype. J is TRBJ2-1 and V is TRBV18; D gene ambiguous. CDR1 and CDR2 from the germline V gene are KGHSH and LQKENI. Trimming shortened V by 0 bases and J by 3 bases, and 6 bases separated the two germline ends. This CDR3 contains 14 residues. The CDR3 is CASSPPWSYNEQFF. CDR3 sequence (DNA): TGTGCCAGCTCACCACCCTGGAGCTACAATGAGCAGTTCTTC.

This clonotype was seen a handful of times. The V gene is TRBV19, the J gene TRBJ2-3; D uncertain. CDR1 and CDR2 from the germline V gene are LNHDA and SQIVND (reference sequence). The CDR3 totals 14 residues. Between the trimmed V and J ends, which lost 7 bases and 0 bases, there was a span of 11 bases. The CDR3 sequence: CASTKTVSTDTQYF. DNA for the CDR3: TGTGCCAGTACCAAAACAGTTAGCACAGATACGCAGTATTTT. Full variable domain (outside the CDR3, taken from reference TRBV19 and TRBJ2-3): DGGITQSPKYLFRKEGQNVTLSCEQNLNHDAMYWYRQDPGQGLRLIYYSQIVNDFQKGDIAEGYSVSREKKESFPLTVTSAQKNPTAFYLCASTKTVSTDTQYFGPGTRLTVL.

Remarks on this clonotype: This may be a read error, as it is one base from a much larger clone. The chain recombines TRBV28 with TRBJ2-1, with 10 bases lining up with TRBD2. The length of the CDR3 is 15 residues. Germline V gives CDR1 MDHEN, CDR2 SYDVKM. In nucleotides, the CDR3 is TGTGCCCGCAGTTTGGACAGCGGGGGGGCCTATGAGCAGTTCTTC. Its translation: CARSLDSGGAYEQFF.

In this sample, this clonotype turned up a few times. The DNA for the CDR3 is TGTGCCAGCAGCCCGACTGCTGGGGCCAACGTCCTGACTTTC. The encoded protein is CASSPTAGANVLTF. This rearrangement joins TRBV7-2 to TRBJ2-6; D is uncertain. This CDR3 has 14 amino acids. The V end was cut by 5 bases, the J end by 2 bases, with 7 bases between. CDR1 and CDR2 (germline): SGHTA, FQGNSA.

This clonotype occurred a few times. J is TRBJ2-5 and V is TRBV3-1; 8 nucleotides match TRBD2. Losses at the gene ends were 4 bases for V and 5 bases for J; bases not matched to a gene: 6. This CDR3 has 14 amino acids. Germline-derived CDR1 and CDR2 are LGHDT and YNNKEL (reference sequence). CDR3 region: CASSPSGGGETQYF. In DNA form, the CDR3 reads TGTGCCAGCAGCCCGAGCGGGGGCGGGGAGACCCAGTACTTC.